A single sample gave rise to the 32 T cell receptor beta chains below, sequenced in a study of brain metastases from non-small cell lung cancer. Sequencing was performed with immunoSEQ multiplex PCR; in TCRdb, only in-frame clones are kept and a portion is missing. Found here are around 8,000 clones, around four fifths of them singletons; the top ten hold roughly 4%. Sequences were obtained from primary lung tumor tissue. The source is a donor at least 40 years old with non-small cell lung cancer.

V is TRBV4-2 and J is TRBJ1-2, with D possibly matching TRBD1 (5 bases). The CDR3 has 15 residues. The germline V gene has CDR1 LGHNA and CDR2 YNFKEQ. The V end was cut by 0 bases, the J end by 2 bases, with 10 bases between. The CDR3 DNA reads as TGTGCCAGCAGCCAAGATACGGGACTCAACTATGGCTACACCTTC. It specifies CASSQDTGLNYGYTF.

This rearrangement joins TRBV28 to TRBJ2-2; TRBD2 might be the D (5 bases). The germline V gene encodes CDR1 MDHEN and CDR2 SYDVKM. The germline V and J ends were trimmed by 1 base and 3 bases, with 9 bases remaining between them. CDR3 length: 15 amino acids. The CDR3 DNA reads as TGTGCCAGCAGTTTATTAGGGAGCTACACCGGGGAGCTGTTTTTT. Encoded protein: CASSLLGSYTGELFF. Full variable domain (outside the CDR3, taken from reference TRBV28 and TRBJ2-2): DVKVTQSSRYLVKRTGEKVFLECVQDMDHENMFWYRQDPGLGLRLIYFSYDVKMKEKGDIPEGYSVSREKKERFSLILESASTNQTSMYLCASSLLGSYTGELFFGEGSRLTVL.

CDR3 region: CASSLAAGDRFF. The CDR3 DNA reads TGTGCCAGCAGTCTGGCAGCGGGGGATAGGTTCTTC. The V gene is TRBV12-3 or TRBV12-4, the J gene TRBJ2-1; TRBD2 agrees at 8 bases. Trimming at V came to 5 bases and at J to 15 bases, leaving 9 bases not matched to a gene. The CDR3 covers 12 residues.

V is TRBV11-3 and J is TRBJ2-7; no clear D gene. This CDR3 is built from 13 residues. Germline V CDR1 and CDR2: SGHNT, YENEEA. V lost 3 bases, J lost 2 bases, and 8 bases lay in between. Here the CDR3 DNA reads TGTGCCAGCAGCTTCGGGCCCGCCTACGAGCAGTACTTC. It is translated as CASSFGPAYEQYF.

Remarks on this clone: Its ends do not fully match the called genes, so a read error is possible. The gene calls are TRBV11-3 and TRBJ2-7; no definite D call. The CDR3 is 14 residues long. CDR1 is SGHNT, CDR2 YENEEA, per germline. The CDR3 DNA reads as TGTGCCAGCAGTCGAGACGGCTACTCCTACAAGCAGTACTTC. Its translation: CASSRDGYSYKQYF.

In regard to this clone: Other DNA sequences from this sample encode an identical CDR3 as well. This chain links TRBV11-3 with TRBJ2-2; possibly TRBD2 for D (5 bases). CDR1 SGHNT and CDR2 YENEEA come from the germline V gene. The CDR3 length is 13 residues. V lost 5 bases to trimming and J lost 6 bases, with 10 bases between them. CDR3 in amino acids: CASSLRDPGELFF. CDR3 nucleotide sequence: TGTGCCAGCAGCCTACGGGATCCCGGGGAGCTGTTTTTT.

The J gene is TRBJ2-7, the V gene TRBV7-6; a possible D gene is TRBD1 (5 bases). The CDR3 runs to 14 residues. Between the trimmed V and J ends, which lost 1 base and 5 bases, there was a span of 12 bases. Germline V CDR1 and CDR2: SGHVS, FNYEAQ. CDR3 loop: CASSLDVAGHEQYF. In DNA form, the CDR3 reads TGTGCCAGCAGCTTAGATGTCGCAGGGCACGAGCAGTACTTC.

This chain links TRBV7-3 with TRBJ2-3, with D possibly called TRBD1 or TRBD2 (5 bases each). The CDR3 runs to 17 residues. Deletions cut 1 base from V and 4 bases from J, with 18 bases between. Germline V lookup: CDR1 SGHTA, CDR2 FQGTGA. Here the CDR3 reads CASSLMLYGGGSDTQYF. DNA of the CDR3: TGTGCCAGCAGCTTAATGCTGTATGGGGGTGGGTCAGATACGCAGTATTTT.

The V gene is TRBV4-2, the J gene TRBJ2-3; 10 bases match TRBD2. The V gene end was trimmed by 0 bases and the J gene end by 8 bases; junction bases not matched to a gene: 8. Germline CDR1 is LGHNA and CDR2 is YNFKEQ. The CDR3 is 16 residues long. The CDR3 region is CASSQEPLAGVGTQYF. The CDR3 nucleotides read TGTGCCAGCAGCCAAGAGCCTCTAGCGGGGGTAGGTACGCAGTATTTT.

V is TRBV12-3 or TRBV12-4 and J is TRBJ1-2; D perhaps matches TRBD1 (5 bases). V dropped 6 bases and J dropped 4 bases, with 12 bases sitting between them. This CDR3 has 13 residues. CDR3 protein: CASSRGSTYGYTF. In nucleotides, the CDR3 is TGTGCCAGCAGCCGGGGGTCTACCTATGGCTACACCTTC.

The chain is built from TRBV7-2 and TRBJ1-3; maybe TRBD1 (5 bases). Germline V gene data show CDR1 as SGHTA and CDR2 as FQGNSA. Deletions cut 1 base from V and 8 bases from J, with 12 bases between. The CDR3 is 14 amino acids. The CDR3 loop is CASSLDRGGYTIYF. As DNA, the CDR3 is TGTGCCAGCAGCTTAGACCGTGGGGGATACACCATATATTTT.

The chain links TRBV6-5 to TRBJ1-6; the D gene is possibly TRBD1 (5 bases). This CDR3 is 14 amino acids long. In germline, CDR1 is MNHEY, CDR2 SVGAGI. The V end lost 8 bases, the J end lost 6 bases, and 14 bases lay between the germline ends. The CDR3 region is CASASSGGNSPLHF. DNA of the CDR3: TGTGCCAGCGCCTCTTCGGGGGGTAATTCACCCCTCCACTTT.

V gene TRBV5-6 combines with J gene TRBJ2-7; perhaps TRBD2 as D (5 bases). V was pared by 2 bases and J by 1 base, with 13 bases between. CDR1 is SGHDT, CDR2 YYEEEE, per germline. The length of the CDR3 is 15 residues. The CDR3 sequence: CASSFISDWSYEQYF. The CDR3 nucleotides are TGTGCCAGCAGCTTCATATCGGACTGGTCCTACGAGCAGTACTTC. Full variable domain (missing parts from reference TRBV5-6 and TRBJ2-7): DAGVTQSPTHLIKTRGQQVTLRCSPKSGHDTVSWYQQALGQGPQFIFQYYEEEERQRGNFPDRFSGHQFPNYSSELNVNALLLGDSALYLCASSFISDWSYEQYFGPGTRLTVT.

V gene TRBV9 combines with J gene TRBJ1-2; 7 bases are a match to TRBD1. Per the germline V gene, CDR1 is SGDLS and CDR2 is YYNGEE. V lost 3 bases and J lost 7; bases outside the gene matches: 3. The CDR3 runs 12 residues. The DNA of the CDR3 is TGTGCCAGCAGCGCCACAGGGGTTGGCTACACCTTC. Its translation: CASSATGVGYTF.

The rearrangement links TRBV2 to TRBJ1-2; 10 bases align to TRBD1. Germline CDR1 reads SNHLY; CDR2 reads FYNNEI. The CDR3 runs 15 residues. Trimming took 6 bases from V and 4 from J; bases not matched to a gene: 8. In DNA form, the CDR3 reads TGTGCCAGCAGATGGGGACAGGGGAGCATCTATGGCTACACCTTC. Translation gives CASRWGQGSIYGYTF.

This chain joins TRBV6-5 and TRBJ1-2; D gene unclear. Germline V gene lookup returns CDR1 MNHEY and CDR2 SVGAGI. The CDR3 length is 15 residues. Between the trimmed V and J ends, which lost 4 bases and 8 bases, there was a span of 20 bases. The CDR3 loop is CASSSNLERRLGYTF. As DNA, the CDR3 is TGTGCCAGCAGTTCCAATTTAGAAAGACGGCTAGGCTACACCTTC.

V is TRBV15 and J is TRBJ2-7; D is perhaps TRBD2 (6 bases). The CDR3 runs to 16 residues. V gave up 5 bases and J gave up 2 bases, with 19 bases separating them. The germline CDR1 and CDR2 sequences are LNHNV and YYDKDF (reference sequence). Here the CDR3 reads CATSSNERRDPYEQYF. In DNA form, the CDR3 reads TGTGCCACCAGCTCAAACGAGCGGAGGGACCCCTACGAGCAGTACTTC.

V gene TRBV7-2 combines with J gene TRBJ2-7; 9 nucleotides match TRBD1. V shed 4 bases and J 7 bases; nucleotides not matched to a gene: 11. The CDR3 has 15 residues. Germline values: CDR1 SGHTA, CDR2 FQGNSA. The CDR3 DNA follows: TGTGCCAGCAGCTGGGGACAGGGCCGATTGGGGGAGCAGTACTTC. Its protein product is CASSWGQGRLGEQYF.

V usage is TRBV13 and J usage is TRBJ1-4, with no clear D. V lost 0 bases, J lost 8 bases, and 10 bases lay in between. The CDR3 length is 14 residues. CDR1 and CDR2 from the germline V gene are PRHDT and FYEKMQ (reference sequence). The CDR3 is CASSLGPKEEKLFF. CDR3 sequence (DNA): TGTGCCAGCAGCTTAGGACCTAAGGAGGAAAAACTGTTTTTT. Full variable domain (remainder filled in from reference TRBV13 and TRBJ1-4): AAGVIQSPRHLIKEKRETATLKCYPIPRHDTVYWYQQGPGQDPQFLISFYEKMQSDKGSIPDRFSAQQFSDYHSELNMSSLELGDSALYFCASSLGPKEEKLFFGSGTQLSVL.

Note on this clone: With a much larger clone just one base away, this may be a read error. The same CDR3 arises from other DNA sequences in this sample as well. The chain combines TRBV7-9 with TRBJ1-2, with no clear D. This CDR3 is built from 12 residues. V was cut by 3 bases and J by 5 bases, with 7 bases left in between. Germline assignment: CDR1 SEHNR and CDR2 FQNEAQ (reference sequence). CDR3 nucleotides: TGTGCCAGCAGCTTCCAGGATTATGGCTACACCTTC. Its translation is CASSFQDYGYTF.

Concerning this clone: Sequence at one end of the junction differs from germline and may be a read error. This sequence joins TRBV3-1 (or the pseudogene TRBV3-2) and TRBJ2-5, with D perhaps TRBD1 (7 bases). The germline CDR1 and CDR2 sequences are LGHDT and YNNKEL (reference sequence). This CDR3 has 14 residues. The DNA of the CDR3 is TGTGCCAGTAGCCAAGGGTCAGGGGGGGAGACCCAGTACTTC. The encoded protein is CASSQGSGGETQYF.

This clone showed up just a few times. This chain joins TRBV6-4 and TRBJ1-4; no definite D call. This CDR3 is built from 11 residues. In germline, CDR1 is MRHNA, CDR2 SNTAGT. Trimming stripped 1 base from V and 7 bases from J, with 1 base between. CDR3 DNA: TGTGCCAGCAGTGACTTTGAAAAACTGTTTTTT. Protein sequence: CASSDFEKLFF.

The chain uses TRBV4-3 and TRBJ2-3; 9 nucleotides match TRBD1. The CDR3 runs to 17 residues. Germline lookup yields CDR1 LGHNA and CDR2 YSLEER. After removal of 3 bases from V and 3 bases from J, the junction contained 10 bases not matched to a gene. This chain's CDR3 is CASSQATGGGRTDTQYF. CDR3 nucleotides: TGCGCCAGCAGCCAGGCTACAGGGGGCGGACGGACAGATACGCAGTATTTT.

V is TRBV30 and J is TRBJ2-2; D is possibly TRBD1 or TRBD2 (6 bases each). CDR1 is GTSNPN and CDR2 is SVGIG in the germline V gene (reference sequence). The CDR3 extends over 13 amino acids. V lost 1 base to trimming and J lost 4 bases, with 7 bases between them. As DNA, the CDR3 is TGTGCCTGGAGTGAGGGGGGCACCGGGGAGCTGTTTTTT. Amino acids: CAWSEGGTGELFF.

CDR3 coding DNA: TGCGCCAGCAGCTTGGCCCTGGGTACAGGGGAAAAACTGTTTTTT. Translating it yields CASSLALGTGEKLFF. The genes are TRBV5-1 and TRBJ1-4, with D tentatively TRBD1 (6 bases). The V gene lost 0 bases and the J gene lost 8 bases, with 14 bases spanning the gap. Looked up from germline, CDR1 is SGHRS and CDR2 is YFSETQ. The CDR3 consists of 15 residues.

CDR3 in amino acids: CASSIGGGKAEAFF. As DNA, the CDR3 is TGTGCCAGTAGTATCGGGGGAGGGAAGGCTGAAGCTTTCTTT. This chain connects TRBV19 to TRBJ1-1; weak D call: TRBD1 (5 bases). CDR1 is LNHDA, CDR2 SQIVND, per germline (reference sequence). The V end lost 3 bases, the J end lost 6 bases, and 14 bases lay between the germline ends. The CDR3 has 14 residues.

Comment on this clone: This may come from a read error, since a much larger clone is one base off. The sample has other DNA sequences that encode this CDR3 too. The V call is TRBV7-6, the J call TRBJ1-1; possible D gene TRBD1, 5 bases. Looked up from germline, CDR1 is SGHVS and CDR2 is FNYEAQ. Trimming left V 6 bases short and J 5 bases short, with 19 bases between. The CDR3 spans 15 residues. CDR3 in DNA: TGTGCCAGCAGTTATCAAACGGGCGAGGGGACTGAAGCTTTCTTT. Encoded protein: CASSYQTGEGTEAFF.

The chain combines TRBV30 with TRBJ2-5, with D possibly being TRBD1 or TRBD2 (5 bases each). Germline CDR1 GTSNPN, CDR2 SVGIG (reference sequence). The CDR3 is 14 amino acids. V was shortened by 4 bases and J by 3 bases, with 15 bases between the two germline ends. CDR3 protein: CAWTPWGLEETQYF. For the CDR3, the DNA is TGTGCCTGGACCCCATGGGGGTTGGAAGAGACCCAGTACTTC.

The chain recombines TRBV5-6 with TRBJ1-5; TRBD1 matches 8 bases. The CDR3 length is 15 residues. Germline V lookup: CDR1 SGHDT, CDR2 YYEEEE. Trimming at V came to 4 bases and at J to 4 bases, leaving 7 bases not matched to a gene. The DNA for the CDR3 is TGTGCCAGCAGCCGCCGGGACAGGCTAAATCAGCCCCAGCATTTT. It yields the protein CASSRRDRLNQPQHF.

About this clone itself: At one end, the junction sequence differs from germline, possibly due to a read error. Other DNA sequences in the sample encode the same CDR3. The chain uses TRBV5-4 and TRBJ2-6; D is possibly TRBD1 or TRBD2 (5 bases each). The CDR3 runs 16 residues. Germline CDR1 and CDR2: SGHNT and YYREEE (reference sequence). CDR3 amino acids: CASTISRGTGANVLTF. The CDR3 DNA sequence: TGTGCTAGCACAATTAGCCGGGGCACTGGGGCCAACGTCCTGACTTTC.

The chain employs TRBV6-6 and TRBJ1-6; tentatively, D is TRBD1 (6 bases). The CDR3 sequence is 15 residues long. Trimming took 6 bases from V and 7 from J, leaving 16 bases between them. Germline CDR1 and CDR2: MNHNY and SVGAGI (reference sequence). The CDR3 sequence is CASSITYRENSPLHF. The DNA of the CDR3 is TGTGCCAGCAGCATTACTTACAGGGAAAATTCACCCCTCCACTTT.

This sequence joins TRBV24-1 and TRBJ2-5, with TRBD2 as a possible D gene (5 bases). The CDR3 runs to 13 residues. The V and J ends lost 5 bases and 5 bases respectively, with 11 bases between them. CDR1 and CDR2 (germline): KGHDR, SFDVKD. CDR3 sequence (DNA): TGTGCCACCAGTGGAACATCGGGGGAGACCCAGTACTTC. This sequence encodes CATSGTSGETQYF.